This T cell receptor beta chain was profiled in a study of T cell responses to AZD1222 COVID-19 vaccine. The CDR3 is 12 amino acids. Germline lookup yields CDR1 PRHDT and CDR2 FYEKMQ (reference sequence). V lost 8 bases to trimming and J lost 0 bases, with 8 bases between them. Data came from immunoSEQ multiplex PCR; TCRdb stores just in-frame clones and leaves some out. The table includes approximately 110,000 clones, about nine tenths detected once. Here the sequenced sample was peripheral blood, taken on day 0 of AZD1222 vaccination. This clonotype was sampled from an adult in good health. The rearrangement links TRBV13 to TRBJ2-7; unclear D gene. The chain's CDR3 is CASQQSSYEQYF. The CDR3 DNA reads as TGTGCCAGCCAACAGAGCTCCTACGAGCAGTACTTC.